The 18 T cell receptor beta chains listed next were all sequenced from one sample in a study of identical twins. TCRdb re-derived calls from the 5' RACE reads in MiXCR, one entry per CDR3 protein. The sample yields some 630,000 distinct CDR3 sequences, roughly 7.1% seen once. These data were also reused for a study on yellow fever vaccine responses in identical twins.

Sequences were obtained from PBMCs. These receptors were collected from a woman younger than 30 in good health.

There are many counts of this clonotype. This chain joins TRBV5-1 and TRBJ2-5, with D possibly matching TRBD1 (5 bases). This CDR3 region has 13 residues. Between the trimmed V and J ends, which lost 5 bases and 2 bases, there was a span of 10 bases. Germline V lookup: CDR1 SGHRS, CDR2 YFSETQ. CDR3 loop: CASSLPGQETQYF. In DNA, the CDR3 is TGCGCCAGCAGTCTGCCAGGGCAAGAGACCCAGTACTTC.

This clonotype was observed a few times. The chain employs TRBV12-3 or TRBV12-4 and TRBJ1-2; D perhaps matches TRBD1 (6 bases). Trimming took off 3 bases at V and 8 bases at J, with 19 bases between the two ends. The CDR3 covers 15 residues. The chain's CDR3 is CASSFLTGSGQGYTF. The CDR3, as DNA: TGTGCCAGCAGTTTCTTAACAGGGAGTGGGCAAGGCTACACCTTC.

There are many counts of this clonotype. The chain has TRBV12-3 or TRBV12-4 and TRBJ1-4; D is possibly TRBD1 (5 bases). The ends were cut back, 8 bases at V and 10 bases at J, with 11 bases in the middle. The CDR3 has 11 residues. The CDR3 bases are TGTGCCAGCTCCGACGGGGGAAAACTGTTTTTT. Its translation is CASSDGGKLFF.

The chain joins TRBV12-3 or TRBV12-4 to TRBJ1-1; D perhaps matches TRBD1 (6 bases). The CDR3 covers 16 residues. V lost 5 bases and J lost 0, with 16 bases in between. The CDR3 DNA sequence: TGTGCCAGCAGTCTCAGAGGGGGATTCATGAACACTGAAGCTTTCTTT. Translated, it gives CASSLRGGFMNTEAFF.

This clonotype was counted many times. The CDR3 region has the DNA TGCAGCGTTGTCTTCGCGTACGGTTACAAAAACATTCAGTACTTC. As protein: CSVVFAYGYKNIQYF. V gene TRBV29-1 combines with J gene TRBJ2-4, with D hard to call. The V end lost 4 bases, the J end lost 3 bases, and 16 bases lay between the germline ends. Germline-derived CDR1 and CDR2 are SQVTM and ANQGSEA. The length of the CDR3 is 15 residues.

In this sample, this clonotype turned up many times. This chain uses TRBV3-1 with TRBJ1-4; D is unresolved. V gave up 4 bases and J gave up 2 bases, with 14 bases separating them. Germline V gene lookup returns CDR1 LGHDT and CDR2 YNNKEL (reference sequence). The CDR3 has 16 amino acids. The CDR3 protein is CASSLVTGRTNEKLFF. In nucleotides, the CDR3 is TGTGCCAGCAGCCTCGTCACGGGTAGGACTAATGAAAAACTGTTTTTT.

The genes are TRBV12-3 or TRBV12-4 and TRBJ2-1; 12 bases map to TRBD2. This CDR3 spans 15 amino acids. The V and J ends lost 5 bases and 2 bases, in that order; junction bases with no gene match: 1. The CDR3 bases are TGTGCCAGCAGTACTAGCGGGGGGACCTACAATGAGCAGTTCTTC. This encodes CASSTSGGTYNEQFF.

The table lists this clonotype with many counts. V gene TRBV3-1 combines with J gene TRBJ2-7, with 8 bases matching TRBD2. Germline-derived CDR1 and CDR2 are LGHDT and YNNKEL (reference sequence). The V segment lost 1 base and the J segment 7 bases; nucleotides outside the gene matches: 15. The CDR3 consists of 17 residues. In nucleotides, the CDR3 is TGTGCCAGCAGCCAAGGCCTCGGGACTAGGGGACGTAGGGAGCAGTACTTC. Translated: CASSQGLGTRGRREQYF.

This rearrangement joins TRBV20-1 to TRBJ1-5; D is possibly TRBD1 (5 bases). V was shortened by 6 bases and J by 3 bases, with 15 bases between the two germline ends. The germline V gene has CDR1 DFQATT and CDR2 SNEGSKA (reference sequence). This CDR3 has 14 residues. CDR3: CSAPRGLDNQPQHF. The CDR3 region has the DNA TGCAGTGCCCCCCGGGGACTGGACAATCAGCCCCAGCATTTT.

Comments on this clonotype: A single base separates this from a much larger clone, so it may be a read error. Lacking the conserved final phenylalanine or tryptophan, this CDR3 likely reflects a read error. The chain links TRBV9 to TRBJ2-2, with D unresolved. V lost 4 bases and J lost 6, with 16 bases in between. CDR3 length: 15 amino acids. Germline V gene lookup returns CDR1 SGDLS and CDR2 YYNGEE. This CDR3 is CASSIGTPGAGELFS. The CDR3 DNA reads TGTGCCAGCAGCATCGGCACCCCGGGCGCCGGGGAGCTGTTTTCT.

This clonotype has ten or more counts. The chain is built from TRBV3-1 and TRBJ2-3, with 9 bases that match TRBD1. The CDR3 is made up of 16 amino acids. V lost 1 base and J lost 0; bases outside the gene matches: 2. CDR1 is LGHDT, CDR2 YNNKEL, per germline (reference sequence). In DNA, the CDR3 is TGTGCCAGCAGCCAAGCAGGGACAGGGAGCACAGATACGCAGTATTTT. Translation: CASSQAGTGSTDTQYF.

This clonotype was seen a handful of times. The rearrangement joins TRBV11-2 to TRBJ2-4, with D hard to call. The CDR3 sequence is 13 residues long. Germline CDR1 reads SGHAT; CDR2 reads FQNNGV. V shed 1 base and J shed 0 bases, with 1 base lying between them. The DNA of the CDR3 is TGTGCCAGCAGCTTAGCAGCCAAAAACATTCAGTACTTC. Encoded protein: CASSLAAKNIQYF. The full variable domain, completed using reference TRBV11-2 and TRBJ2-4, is EAGVAQSPRYKIIEKRQSVAFWCNPISGHATLYWYQQILGQGPKLLIQFQNNGVVDDSQLPKDRFSAERLKGVDSTLKIQPAKLEDSAVYLCASSLAAKNIQYFGAGTRLSVL.

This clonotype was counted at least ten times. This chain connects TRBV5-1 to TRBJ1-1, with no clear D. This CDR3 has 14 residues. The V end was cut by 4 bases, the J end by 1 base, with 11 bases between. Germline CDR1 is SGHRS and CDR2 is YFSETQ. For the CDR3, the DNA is TGCGCCAGCAGCGAGATCCCAGGGAACACTGAAGCTTTCTTT. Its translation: CASSEIPGNTEAFF.

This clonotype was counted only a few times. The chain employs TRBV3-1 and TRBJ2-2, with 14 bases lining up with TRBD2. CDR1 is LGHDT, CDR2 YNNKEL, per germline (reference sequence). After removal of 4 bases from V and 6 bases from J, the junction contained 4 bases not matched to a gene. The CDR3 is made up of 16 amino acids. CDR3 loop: CASSRGTSGSSGELFF. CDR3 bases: TGTGCCAGCAGCCGGGGGACTAGCGGGAGCTCCGGGGAGCTGTTTTTT.

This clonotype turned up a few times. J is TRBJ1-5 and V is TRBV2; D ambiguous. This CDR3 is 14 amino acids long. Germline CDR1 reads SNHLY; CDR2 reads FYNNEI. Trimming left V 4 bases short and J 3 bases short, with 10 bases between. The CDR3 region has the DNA TGTGCCAGCAGTGTTAGCGGAAACAATCAGCCCCAGCATTTT. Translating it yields CASSVSGNNQPQHF.

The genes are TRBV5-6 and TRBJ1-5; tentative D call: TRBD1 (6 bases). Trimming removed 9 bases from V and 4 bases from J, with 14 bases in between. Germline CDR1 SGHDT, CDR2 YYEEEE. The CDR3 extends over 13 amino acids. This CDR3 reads CAMGPGQNQPQHF. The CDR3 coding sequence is TGTGCCATGGGCCCCGGACAGAATCAGCCCCAGCATTTT.

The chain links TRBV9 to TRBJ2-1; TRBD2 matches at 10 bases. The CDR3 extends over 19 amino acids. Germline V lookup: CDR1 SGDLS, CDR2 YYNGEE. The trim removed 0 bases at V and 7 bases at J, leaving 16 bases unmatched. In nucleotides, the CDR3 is TGTGCCAGCAGCGTAGCCGAAGCCGACAGACTAGCGGGCCGAAATGAGCAGTTCTTC. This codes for CASSVAEADRLAGRNEQFF.

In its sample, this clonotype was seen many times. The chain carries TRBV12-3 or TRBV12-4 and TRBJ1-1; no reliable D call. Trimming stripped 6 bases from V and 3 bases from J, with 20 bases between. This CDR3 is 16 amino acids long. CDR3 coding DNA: TGTGCCAGCAGGGGAGGGCCTCTTCGAAGTGACACTGAAGCTTTCTTT. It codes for CASRGGPLRSDTEAFF.